Listed below are T cell receptor beta chains from one sample, sequenced in a study of cytomegalovirus exposure and HLA in healthy donors. Measured with immunoSEQ multiplex PCR; TCRdb has only the in-frame clones, and not every one. The sample has some 170,000 clones, around four fifths seen once. Material: PBMCs. These receptors were collected from a man between 18 and 35 years old in good health and CMV-seropositive. Both conserved end residues are part of each CDR3. The D gene is left open where the match is weak. Size is omitted from some rows. Given values are once, few, many or a class for expanded clones.

CDR3 length,D gene,V gene,clone size,J gene,CDR3 protein,CDR3 DNA
14,.,TRBV18,.,TRBJ1-5,CASSPTGSRQPQHF,TGTGCCAGCTCACCTACCGGGAGCCGCCAGCCCCAGCATTTT
16,TRBD2,TRBV4-1,.,TRBJ2-1,CASSHPTSGNRDEQFF,TGCGCCAGCAGCCATCCGACTAGCGGGAATAGGGATGAGCAGTTCTTC
15,.,TRBV2,few,TRBJ2-5,CASSESPHPRETQYF,TGTGCCAGCAGTGAAAGCCCCCACCCACGAGAGACCCAGTACTTC
15,TRBD1,TRBV5-1,.,TRBJ2-5,CASSYRDRGMETQYF,TGCGCCAGCAGCTACCGGGACAGGGGGATGGAGACCCAGTACTTC
15,.,TRBV4-1,.,TRBJ2-4,CASSQGVAMADIQYF,TGCGCCAGCAGCCAAGGGGTCGCTATGGCGGACATTCAGTACTTC
17,TRBD1,TRBV2,.,TRBJ1-4,CASSLFSGTGKSEKLFF,TGTGCCAGCAGTCTCTTCAGCGGGACAGGGAAAAGCGAAAAACTGTTTTTT
13,TRBD1,TRBV5-1,few,TRBJ2-1,CASRGTGVDEQFF,TGCGCCAGCAGAGGGACAGGGGTAGATGAGCAGTTCTTC
15,TRBD2,TRBV9,few,TRBJ2-1,CASSLLAGAHNEQFF,TGTGCCAGCAGCCTTCTAGCGGGAGCCCACAATGAGCAGTTCTTC
13,.,TRBV11-2,.,TRBJ2-7,CASSPTDSYEQYF,TGTGCCAGCAGCCCGACAGACTCCTACGAGCAGTACTTC
17,.,TRBV4-3,.,TRBJ2-5,CASSQAGAASGQETQYF,TGCGCCAGCAGCCAAGCGGGGGCGGCTAGCGGACAAGAGACCCAGTACTTC
13,.,TRBV30,.,TRBJ1-2,CAWSVERQRGYTF,TGTGCCTGGAGTGTAGAGCGTCAACGAGGCTACACCTTC
11,.,TRBV20-1,.,TRBJ1-2,CSARTETGYTF,TGCAGTGCTAGGACTGAGACTGGCTACACCTTC
15,TRBD1,TRBV7-4,.,TRBJ2-7,CASSFYRDRGNEQYF,TGTGCCAGCAGCTTCTACCGGGACAGGGGAAACGAGCAGTACTTC
13,.,TRBV25-1,few,TRBJ1-1,CASSERGGRKAFF,TGTGCCAGCAGTGAACGTGGCGGTAGAAAAGCTTTCTTT
11,TRBD2,TRBV14,.,TRBJ2-7,CASSQAGVQYF,TGTGCCAGCAGCCAGGCGGGAGTACAATACTTC
16,.,TRBV30,.,TRBJ1-2,CAWELSSDRYNYGYTF,TGTGCCTGGGAACTTTCTAGCGACAGATACAATTATGGCTACACCTTC
14,.,TRBV29-1,once,TRBJ1-3,CSVDPGPSGNTIYF,TGCAGCGTTGATCCAGGGCCCTCTGGAAACACCATATATTTT
16,TRBD2,TRBV14,.,TRBJ2-1,CASSQDLTSGSNEQFF,TGTGCCAGCAGCCAAGATCTAACTAGCGGGAGCAATGAGCAGTTCTTC
17,TRBD2,TRBV5-1,.,TRBJ2-3,CASSFAGGEGGTDTQYF,TGCGCCAGCAGCTTCGCCGGAGGGGAGGGAGGGACGGATACGCAGTATTTT
15,TRBD1,TRBV7-8,.,TRBJ2-7,CASSKGQGDAYEQYF,TGTGCCAGCAGCAAAGGACAGGGGGACGCCTACGAGCAGTACTTC
15,TRBD2,TRBV6-1,.,TRBJ2-1,CASSYVVGGNLEQFF,TGTGCCAGCAGCTACGTAGTGGGAGGGAACTTAGAGCAGTTCTTC
15,.,TRBV7-8,.,TRBJ2-3,CASSREGAITDTQYF,TGTGCCAGCAGCCGAGAGGGAGCAATCACAGATACGCAGTATTTT
13,TRBD1,TRBV4-2,.,TRBJ2-1,CASSQETGLIRFF,TGTGCCAGCAGCCAAGAGACAGGGTTAATTCGGTTCTTC
11,.,TRBV5-1,.,TRBJ2-2,CASTGTGELFF,TGCGCCAGCACGGGCACCGGGGAGCTGTTTTTT
18,TRBD2,TRBV4-2,.,TRBJ2-1,CASSHFRTSGRERDEQFF,TGTGCCAGCAGCCATTTCAGGACTAGCGGGAGGGAGCGGGATGAGCAGTTCTTC
17,.,TRBV4-1,.,TRBJ2-1,CASSLQPGRAAYNEQFF,TGCGCCAGCAGCCTTCAACCGGGCAGGGCAGCCTACAATGAGCAGTTCTTC
13,.,TRBV7-9,.,TRBJ1-1,CASSLSQNTEAFF,TGTGCCAGCAGCTTAAGCCAGAACACTGAAGCTTTCTTT
16,.,TRBV4-2,.,TRBJ2-3,CASSQVGNKGEDTQYF,TGTGCCAGCAGCCAAGTGGGAAACAAAGGGGAAGATACGCAGTATTTT
17,TRBD2,TRBV4-3,.,TRBJ2-7,CASSQDISAGAPYEQYF,TGCGCCAGCAGCCAAGATATTTCGGCGGGAGCTCCCTACGAGCAGTACTTC
11,.,TRBV20-1,.,TRBJ2-7,CSARKSSEQYF,TGCAGTGCTAGAAAATCTTCCGAGCAGTACTTC
14,.,TRBV18,.,TRBJ1-2,CASSPIDNNYGYTF,TGTGCCAGCTCCCCCATCGACAACAACTATGGCTACACCTTC
15,.,TRBV6-4,.,TRBJ1-2,CASSPEGGRPHGYTF,TGTGCCAGCAGTCCCGAGGGGGGGCGGCCCCATGGCTACACCTTC
14,.,TRBV5-1,.,TRBJ1-2,CASSLGGLGAGYTF,TGCGCCAGCAGCTTGGGGGGTTTGGGGGCTGGCTACACCTTC
13,.,TRBV15,.,TRBJ2-3,CATSRALGYTQYF,TGTGCCACCAGCAGAGCGCTGGGCTATACGCAGTATTTT
13,.,TRBV5-1,.,TRBJ2-7,CASSWQQGGEQYF,TGCGCCAGCAGCTGGCAACAGGGCGGCGAGCAGTACTTC
16,.,TRBV18,.,TRBJ2-7,CASSPPNRAGYYEQYF,TGTGCCAGCTCACCTCCTAACAGGGCAGGGTACTACGAGCAGTACTTC
15,.,TRBV9,.,TRBJ2-5,CASSVGVGVLETQYF,TGTGCCAGCAGCGTAGGAGTAGGGGTCTTGGAGACCCAGTACTTC
16,TRBD1,TRBV7-9,.,TRBJ2-5,CASSPSLGRDRETQYF,TGTGCCAGCAGCCCTAGCTTGGGCAGGGACAGAGAGACCCAGTACTTC
14,TRBD1,TRBV18,few,TRBJ2-7,CASSPGQVSYEQYF,TGTGCCAGCTCACCCGGACAGGTCTCCTACGAGCAGTACTTC
14,TRBD1,TRBV7-9,few,TRBJ2-7,CASSSRDSSYEQYF,TGTGCCAGCAGCTCCCGGGACAGCTCCTACGAGCAGTACTTC
16,.,TRBV4-1,few,TRBJ2-5,CASSQGRVGPAVAQYF,TGCGCCAGCAGCCAAGGCCGCGTGGGGCCCGCAGTGGCCCAGTACTTC
14,TRBD2,TRBV5-1,.,TRBJ2-3,CASSGLGSTDTQYF,TGCGCCAGCAGCGGACTAGGAAGCACAGATACGCAGTATTTT
14,TRBD2,TRBV19,.,TRBJ2-3,CASSIGRGTDTQYF,TGTGCCAGTAGTATTGGGAGGGGCACAGATACGCAGTATTTT
13,.,TRBV28,.,TRBJ1-4,CASSVPGYEKLFF,TGTGCCAGCAGCGTACCGGGGTATGAAAAACTGTTTTTT
15,TRBD2,TRBV5-1,.,TRBJ2-1,CASSLAASGSNEQFF,TGCGCCAGCAGCTTGGCGGCTAGCGGGAGCAATGAGCAGTTCTTC
17,.,TRBV4-2,.,TRBJ1-4,CASSLTAASATNEKLFF,TGTGCCAGCAGCTTAACGGCGGCGAGTGCAACTAATGAAAAACTGTTTTTT
15,.,TRBV10-3,.,TRBJ2-7,CAISEPSGITYEQYF,TGTGCCATCAGTGAACCATCGGGTATTACCTACGAGCAGTACTTC
15,.,TRBV7-6,.,TRBJ2-1,CASSERGGPAREQFF,TGTGCCAGCAGCGAAAGGGGGGGCCCAGCTCGTGAGCAGTTCTTC
17,.,TRBV6-1,.,TRBJ1-6,CASSERHRAGPNSPLHF,TGTGCCAGCAGTGAACGACACAGGGCAGGGCCTAATTCACCCCTCCACTTT
11,.,TRBV7-9,few,TRBJ1-2,CASSSDSGYTF,TGTGCCAGCAGCTCTGACAGTGGCTACACCTTC
16,TRBD1,TRBV4-1,.,TRBJ1-1,CASSQETGGISTEAFF,TGCGCCAGCAGCCAAGAGACAGGGGGAATAAGCACTGAAGCTTTCTTT
15,.,TRBV10-3,.,TRBJ1-2,CAISAAGATNYGYTF,TGTGCCATCAGTGCCGCAGGGGCGACTAACTATGGCTACACCTTC